This T cell receptor (beta chain) was captured in a study of T cell repertoires in ileal Crohn's disease. Overall study context: Thiopurines (11) or anti-TNF agents (approximately 20) were given postoperatively to about half. At postoperative colonoscopy, neoterminal ileum biopsies were taken as M6.

The time point is: neoterminal ileum biopsy at postoperative endoscopy, about 6 months after surgery. Germline V CDR1 and CDR2: MDHEN, SYDVKM. The CDR3 runs to 17 residues. Trimming took 4 bases from V and 0 from J, leaving 15 bases between them. TCRdb keeps only in-frame clones here, not all; method: immunoSEQ multiplex PCR. The table records fewer than 15,000 clones, more than 80% of them present only once. With regard to this clone: Its cognate antigen is unknown.

General study points: Clonal expansions were more frequent in active smokers than non-smokers at surgery. The median delay to postoperative endoscopy was about 7 months.

The V gene is TRBV28, the J gene TRBJ1-4; maybe TRBD1 (6 bases). The receptor was derived from an adult with Crohn's disease. The sample consisted of ileal tissue. CDR3 sequence: CASSSQGKGATNEKLFF. CDR3 DNA: TGTGCCAGCAGTTCTCAGGGGAAAGGGGCAACTAATGAAAAACTGTTTTTT.